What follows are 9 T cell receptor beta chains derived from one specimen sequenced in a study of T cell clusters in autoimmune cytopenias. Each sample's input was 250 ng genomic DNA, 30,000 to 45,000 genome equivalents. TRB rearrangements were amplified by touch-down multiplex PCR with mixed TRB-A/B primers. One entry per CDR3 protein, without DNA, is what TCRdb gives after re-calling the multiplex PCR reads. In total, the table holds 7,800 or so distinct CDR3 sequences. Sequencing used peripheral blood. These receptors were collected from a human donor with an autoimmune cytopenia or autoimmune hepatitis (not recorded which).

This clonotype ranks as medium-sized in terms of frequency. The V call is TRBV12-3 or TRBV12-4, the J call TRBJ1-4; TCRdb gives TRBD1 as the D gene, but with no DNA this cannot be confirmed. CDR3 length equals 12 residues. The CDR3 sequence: CASSFDGGKLFF.

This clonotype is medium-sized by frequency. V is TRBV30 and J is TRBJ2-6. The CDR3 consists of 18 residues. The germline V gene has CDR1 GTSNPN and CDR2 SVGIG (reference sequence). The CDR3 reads CAWSVLRGTASGANVLTF.

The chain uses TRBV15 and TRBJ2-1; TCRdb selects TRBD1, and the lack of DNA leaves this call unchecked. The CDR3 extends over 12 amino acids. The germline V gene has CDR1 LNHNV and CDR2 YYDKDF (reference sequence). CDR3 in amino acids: CATQTLTGKQFF.

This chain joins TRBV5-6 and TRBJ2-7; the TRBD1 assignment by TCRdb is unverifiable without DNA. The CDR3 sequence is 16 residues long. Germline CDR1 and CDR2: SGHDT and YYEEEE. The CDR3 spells CASSLRRAALVVEQYF.

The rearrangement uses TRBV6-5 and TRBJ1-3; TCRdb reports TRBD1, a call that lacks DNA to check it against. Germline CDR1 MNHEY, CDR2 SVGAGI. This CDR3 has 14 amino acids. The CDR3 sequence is CASRPGVSGNTIYF.

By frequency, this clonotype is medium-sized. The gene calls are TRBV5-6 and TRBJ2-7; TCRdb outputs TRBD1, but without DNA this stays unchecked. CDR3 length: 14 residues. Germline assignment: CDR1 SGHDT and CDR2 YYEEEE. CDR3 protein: CASSLMDRGYEQYF.

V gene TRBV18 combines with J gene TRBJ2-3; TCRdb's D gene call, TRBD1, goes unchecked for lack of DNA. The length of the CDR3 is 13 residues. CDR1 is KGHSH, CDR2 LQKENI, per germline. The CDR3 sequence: CASSGGQSDTQYF.

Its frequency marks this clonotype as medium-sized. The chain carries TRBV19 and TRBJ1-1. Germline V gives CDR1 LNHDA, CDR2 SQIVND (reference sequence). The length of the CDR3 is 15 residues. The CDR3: CASSIEWTGNTEAFF.

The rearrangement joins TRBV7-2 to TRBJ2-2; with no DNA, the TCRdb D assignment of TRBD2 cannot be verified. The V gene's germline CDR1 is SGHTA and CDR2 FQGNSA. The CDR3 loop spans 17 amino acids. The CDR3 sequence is CASSYETTSLGTGELFF.